The 25 T cell receptor beta chains presented below share a single source sample, sequenced in a study of shared clonotypes between healthy human individuals. Profiling relied on immunoSEQ multiplex PCR, and the TCRdb table lists in-frame clones only, not all of them. The sample gives 2 million to 3 million clones, more than 90% of which show up once; about 0.13% is in the top ten. Sequenced: naive CD4+ T cells sorted from blood. Subset meaning: CD45RA+ positively selected. These receptors all come from a man between 18 and 35 years old in good health.

The CDR3 sequence: CASSLVARGQGMYEQYF. CDR3 DNA: TGCGCCAGCAGCTTAGTGGCTAGGGGACAGGGAATGTACGAGCAGTACTTC. The V and J genes are TRBV5-1 and TRBJ2-7; 9 bases are shared with TRBD1. This CDR3 contains 17 residues. With V trimmed by 2 bases and J by 4 bases, 13 bases remained unmatched. Per the germline V gene, CDR1 is SGHRS and CDR2 is YFSETQ.

J is TRBJ1-2 and V is TRBV2; TRBD1 might be the D (5 bases). The CDR3 covers 12 residues. Looked up from germline, CDR1 is SNHLY and CDR2 is FYNNEI. The V end lost 7 bases, the J end lost 8 bases, and 14 bases lay between the germline ends. This CDR3 is CASTLLGDGYTF. CDR3 bases: TGTGCCAGCACCCTTCTGGGGGACGGCTACACCTTC.

Notes on this clone: Other DNA sequences in this specimen translate into the identical CDR3. The chain joins TRBV6-6 to TRBJ2-7; D is unclear. The CDR3 totals 11 residues. Germline CDR1 reads MNHNY; CDR2 reads SVGAGI (reference sequence). Deletions cut 6 bases from V and 3 bases from J, with 6 bases between. CDR3 nucleotide sequence: TGTGCCAGCAGCCCCCGCTACGAGCAGTACTTC. Protein product: CASSPRYEQYF.

About this clone itself: Other DNA variants within this sample encode the same CDR3. V is TRBV6-5 and J is TRBJ2-3; perhaps TRBD1 as D (6 bases). V lost 6 bases and J 1 base, leaving 8 bases between the germline ends. CDR1 and CDR2 (germline): MNHEY, SVGAGI. This CDR3 contains 13 residues. CDR3 in amino acids: CASRRQGTDTQYF. Written as DNA, the CDR3 is TGTGCCAGCAGAAGACAGGGCACAGATACGCAGTATTTT.

About this clone itself: Different DNA sequences within this sample yield the same CDR3. The chain joins TRBV5-1 to TRBJ1-5; D is unresolved. CDR1 is SGHRS and CDR2 is YFSETQ in the germline V gene. The CDR3 runs to 13 residues. The V and J ends lost 0 bases and 7 bases respectively, with 8 bases between them. CDR3 residues: CASSLEPGQPQHF. The CDR3 nucleotides read TGCGCCAGCAGCTTGGAGCCAGGACAGCCCCAGCATTTT.

This clone was recorded once. CDR3 DNA sequence: TGTGCCAGCAGCCAGGAGACAGAAATTTACGAGCAGTACTTC. Its protein is CASSQETEIYEQYF. The rearrangement uses TRBV11-2 and TRBJ2-7; D is possibly TRBD1 (5 bases). CDR3 length: 14 residues. Trimming left V 5 bases short and J 4 bases short, with 15 bases between. CDR1 is SGHAT and CDR2 is FQNNGV in the germline V gene.

Comments on this clone: This sample includes further DNA sequences coding for the same CDR3. The chain links TRBV5-4 to TRBJ2-5; D possibly uses TRBD1 or TRBD2 (5 bases each). The CDR3 has 13 residues. Germline CDR1 reads SGHNT; CDR2 reads YYREEE (reference sequence). V was clipped by 1 base and J by 4 bases, with 8 bases between them. CDR3 region: CASSLQGRETQYF. The CDR3 DNA is TGTGCCAGCAGCTTGCAGGGACGAGAGACCCAGTACTTC.

In regard to this clone: Other DNA sequences in this sample translate to the same CDR3. The chain carries TRBV6-5 and TRBJ2-1; D is unresolved. Per the germline V gene, CDR1 is MNHEY and CDR2 is SVGAGI. Trimming pared 4 bases from V and 7 bases from J, leaving 5 bases between. The CDR3 runs 11 residues. The CDR3 DNA follows: TGTGCCAGCAGTTCCCGTAATGAGCAGTTCTTC. Its protein product is CASSSRNEQFF.

This clone was seen only once. The chain has TRBV5-6 and TRBJ2-3; TRBD1 matches 7 bases. CDR1 is SGHDT, CDR2 YYEEEE, per germline. The length of the CDR3 is 15 residues. With V trimmed by 4 bases and J by 0 bases, 5 bases remained unmatched. The CDR3 reads CASSPQGISTDTQYF. CDR3 in DNA: TGTGCCAGCAGCCCACAGGGGATCAGCACAGATACGCAGTATTTT.

The rearrangement links TRBV2 to TRBJ1-4; unclear D gene. The CDR3 sequence is 16 residues long. Trimming left V 6 bases short and J 8 bases short, with 22 bases between. Germline V gene data show CDR1 as SNHLY and CDR2 as FYNNEI. DNA for the CDR3: TGTGCCAGCAGGAACCCGGGTCTTTTCGGTAGGGAAAAACTGTTTTTT. Translating gives CASRNPGLFGREKLFF.

V usage is TRBV18 and J usage is TRBJ2-7; 8 bases agree with TRBD1. Germline loops: CDR1 KGHSH, CDR2 LQKENI. This CDR3 has 15 amino acids. With V trimmed by 0 bases and J by 6 bases, 7 bases remained unmatched. The CDR3 sequence: CASSPPDRVGGEQYF. The CDR3 DNA reads TGTGCCAGCTCACCACCGGACAGGGTCGGCGGCGAGCAGTACTTC.

A single count supports this clone. The chain carries TRBV19 and TRBJ2-1, with 9 bases matching TRBD1. Trimming at V came to 5 bases and at J to 7 bases, leaving 6 bases not matched to a gene. Germline loops: CDR1 LNHDA, CDR2 SQIVND (reference sequence). The CDR3 covers 14 residues. The CDR3 nucleotides are TGTGCCAGTAGTTTGGACAGGGGCGAAAATGAGCAGTTCTTC. This codes for CASSLDRGENEQFF.

This clone was recorded a few times. The chain recombines TRBV7-9 with TRBJ2-7; D might be TRBD1 or TRBD2, each matching 5 bases. The CDR3 has 15 amino acids. In germline, CDR1 is SEHNR, CDR2 FQNEAQ (reference sequence). V shed 8 bases and J shed 2 bases, with 19 bases lying between them. The CDR3 reads CASAYWGRGTYEQYF. In DNA, the CDR3 is TGTGCCAGCGCATATTGGGGACGAGGGACCTACGAGCAGTACTTC.

This clone was found once. The J gene is TRBJ1-1, the V gene TRBV10-3; no definite D call. The V end lost 0 bases, the J end lost 4 bases, and 12 bases lay between the germline ends. Germline V gives CDR1 ENHRY, CDR2 SYGVKD. CDR3 length: 15 amino acids. The CDR3 loop is CAISESMAYRTEAFF. In DNA form, the CDR3 reads TGTGCCATCAGTGAGTCGATGGCCTACCGCACTGAAGCTTTCTTT.

The chain links TRBV5-5 to TRBJ2-6; D remains unclear. The germline CDR1 and CDR2 sequences are SGHKS and YYEKEE (reference sequence). This CDR3 is 15 amino acids long. The V end was cut by 1 base, the J end by 2 bases, with 7 bases between. Written as DNA, the CDR3 is TGTGCCAGCAGCTTGTTTGGGACTGGGGCCAACGTCCTGACTTTC. It specifies CASSLFGTGANVLTF.

V gene TRBV18 combines with J gene TRBJ2-2, with D unresolved. Germline V gene sequence: CDR1 KGHSH, CDR2 LQKENI. Trimming pared 3 bases from V and 4 bases from J, leaving 6 bases between. The CDR3 consists of 13 residues. This CDR3 reads CASSPVFTGELFF. CDR3 DNA sequence: TGTGCCAGCTCACCTGTTTTCACCGGGGAGCTGTTTTTT.

The chain couples TRBV4-3 to TRBJ1-2, with D unresolved. This CDR3 spans 15 amino acids. Trimming took off 0 bases at V and 8 bases at J, with 16 bases between the two ends. Germline V gene data show CDR1 as LGHNA and CDR2 as YSLEER. The CDR3 reads CASSQEALATAGYTF. The CDR3 DNA reads as TGCGCCAGCAGCCAAGAGGCGTTGGCCACCGCGGGCTACACCTTC.

The CDR3 region is CASSLQFGLAYEQYF. CDR3 nucleotide sequence: TGTGCCAGCAGCTTACAATTTGGACTCGCGTACGAGCAGTACTTC. The genes are TRBV13 and TRBJ2-7; TRBD2 might be the D (5 bases). V was clipped by 2 bases and J by 4 bases, with 15 bases between them. CDR3 length: 15 amino acids. CDR1 PRHDT and CDR2 FYEKMQ come from the germline V gene (reference sequence).

This sequence joins TRBV7-9 and TRBJ2-6; 7 bases are shared with TRBD1. This CDR3 has 17 residues. With V trimmed by 1 base and J by 3 bases, 6 bases remained unmatched. Germline V lookup: CDR1 SEHNR, CDR2 FQNEAQ (reference sequence). In nucleotides, the CDR3 is TGTGCCAGCAGCTTAGGGTCACCAGGGGGTGGGGCCAACGTCCTGACTTTC. The encoded protein is CASSLGSPGGGANVLTF.

The chain is built from TRBV4-1 and TRBJ2-5; D remains ambiguous. V dropped 3 bases and J dropped 2 bases, with 16 bases sitting between them. Germline values: CDR1 MGHRA, CDR2 YSYEKL. This CDR3 region has 16 residues. The CDR3 coding sequence is TGCGCCAGCAGCCATTCGAGGTCGGCTAGACAAGAGACCCAGTACTTC. Its translation is CASSHSRSARQETQYF.

This chain connects TRBV20-1 to TRBJ2-7; D perhaps matches TRBD2 (6 bases). Germline loops: CDR1 DFQATT, CDR2 SNEGSKA (reference sequence). The CDR3 loop spans 10 amino acids. V dropped 3 bases and J dropped 11 bases, with 11 bases sitting between them. DNA of the CDR3: TGCAGTGCTAGGGACTACGTTGAGTACTTC. Residues: CSARDYVEYF.

Comment on this clone: This CDR3 is also generated by other DNA sequences in the sample. This chain connects TRBV11-2 to TRBJ2-3, with D possibly called TRBD1 or TRBD2 (5 bases each). The CDR3 covers 14 residues. Trimming left V 1 base short and J 2 bases short, with 7 bases between. Germline CDR1 reads SGHAT; CDR2 reads FQNNGV. CDR3 region: CASSLGGTTDTQYF. The CDR3 DNA is TGTGCCAGCAGCTTAGGTGGGACCACAGATACGCAGTATTTT.

Comments on this clone: The identical CDR3 is also encoded by other nucleotide sequences in the sample. The chain is built from TRBV28 and TRBJ1-5, with D unclear. In germline, CDR1 is MDHEN, CDR2 SYDVKM. Deletions cut 5 bases from V and 4 bases from J, with 6 bases between. The CDR3 length is 12 residues. This CDR3 is CASSLRNQPQHF. CDR3 bases: TGTGCCAGCAGTCTACGGAATCAGCCCCAGCATTTT.

The chain joins TRBV6-6 to TRBJ1-2; possible D gene TRBD1, 5 bases. CDR3 length: 13 amino acids. Germline V gene lookup returns CDR1 MNHNY and CDR2 SVGAGI (reference sequence). The ends were cut back, 7 bases at V and 4 bases at J, with 13 bases in the middle. The CDR3 sequence is CASTKDSVYGYTF. CDR3 nucleotide sequence: TGTGCCAGCACCAAAGACAGTGTCTATGGCTACACCTTC.

The J gene is TRBJ2-2, the V gene TRBV4-1; unclear D gene. The CDR3 length is 15 residues. Trimming removed 0 bases at V and 8 bases at J, with 13 bases between. Germline V CDR1 and CDR2: MGHRA, YSYEKL. CDR3: CASSQDANKFGELFF. In DNA, the CDR3 is TGCGCCAGCAGCCAAGACGCGAATAAATTTGGGGAGCTGTTTTTT.